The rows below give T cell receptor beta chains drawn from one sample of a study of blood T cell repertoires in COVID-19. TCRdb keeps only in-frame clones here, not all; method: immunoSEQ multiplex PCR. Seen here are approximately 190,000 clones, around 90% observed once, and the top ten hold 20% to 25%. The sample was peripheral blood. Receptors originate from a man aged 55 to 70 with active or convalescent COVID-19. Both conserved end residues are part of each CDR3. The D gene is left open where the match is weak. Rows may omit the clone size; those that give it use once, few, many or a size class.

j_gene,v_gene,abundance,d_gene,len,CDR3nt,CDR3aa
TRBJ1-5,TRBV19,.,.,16,TGTGCCAGTAGTATAGATAGCCCAGGGCCAGGTCAGCCCCAGCATTTT,CASSIDSPGPGQPQHF
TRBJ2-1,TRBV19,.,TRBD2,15,TGTGCCAGTAGTATAGGGCTAGCGGGTCTCAATGAGCAGTTCTTC,CASSIGLAGLNEQFF
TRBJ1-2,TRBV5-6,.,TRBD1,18,TGTGCCAGCAGCTCCCACAGGGGTGCTAGTCCTCAACACTATGGCTACACCTTC,CASSSHRGASPQHYGYTF
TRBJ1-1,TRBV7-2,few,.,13,TGTGCCAGCAGCTTCGTGGGGAGGACTGAAGCTTTCTTT,CASSFVGRTEAFF
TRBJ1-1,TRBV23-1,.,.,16,TGCGCCAGCAGTCAATCGGGAGGGGGGCTCAGCACTGAAGCTTTCTTT,CASSQSGGGLSTEAFF
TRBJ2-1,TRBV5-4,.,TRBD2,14,TGTGCCAGCAGCTTGGGAGCGGGGGGCAATGAGCAGTTCTTC,CASSLGAGGNEQFF
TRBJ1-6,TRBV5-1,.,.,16,TGCGCCAGCAGCTATTGGGACAACACCTATAATTCACCCCTCCACTTT,CASSYWDNTYNSPLHF
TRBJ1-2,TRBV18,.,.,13,TGTGCCAGCTCACCTTCAGTCATCTATGGCTACACCTTC,CASSPSVIYGYTF
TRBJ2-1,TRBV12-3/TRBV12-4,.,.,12,TGTGCCACCAATCCCGGTCACAATGAGCAGTTCTTC,CATNPGHNEQFF
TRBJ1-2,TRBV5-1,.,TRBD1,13,TGCGCCAGCAGCCAAGACAGGGGATATGGCTACACCTTC,CASSQDRGYGYTF
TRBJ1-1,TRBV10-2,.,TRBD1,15,TGCGCCAGCAGCAGACAGGGCCCTATGAACACTGAAGCTTTCTTT,CASSRQGPMNTEAFF
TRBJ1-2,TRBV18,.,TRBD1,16,TGTGCCAGCTCACTGAGGACAGGATTAGCTAACTATGGCTACACCTTC,CASSLRTGLANYGYTF
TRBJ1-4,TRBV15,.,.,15,TGTGCCACCAGCAAAGGACAGCCTTATAATGAAAAACTGTTTTTT,CATSKGQPYNEKLFF
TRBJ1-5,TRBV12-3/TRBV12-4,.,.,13,TGTGCCAGCACACCACAGGGTAGTCAGCCCCAGCATTTT,CASTPQGSQPQHF
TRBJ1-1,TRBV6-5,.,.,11,TGTGCCAGCAGGCTGCGACTGGAGGCTTTCTTT,CASRLRLEAFF
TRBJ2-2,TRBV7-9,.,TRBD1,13,TGTGCCAGCAGCTTCGGTGACAGGGGGTGGCTGTTTTTT,CASSFGDRGWLFF
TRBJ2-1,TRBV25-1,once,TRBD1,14,TGTGCCAGCAGCAGGACAGGGGGCGGCAATGAGCAGTTCTTC,CASSRTGGGNEQFF
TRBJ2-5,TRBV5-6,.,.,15,TGTGCCAGCAGCTTGGATTTACAGGGCGGCGAGACCCAGTACTTC,CASSLDLQGGETQYF
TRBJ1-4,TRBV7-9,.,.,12,TGTGCCAGCAGCCGCGCCGAAAAAAAACTGTTTTTT,CASSRAEKKLFF
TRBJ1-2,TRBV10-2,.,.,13,TGCGCCAGCAGTGATGGGCACAGTTATGGCTACACCTTC,CASSDGHSYGYTF
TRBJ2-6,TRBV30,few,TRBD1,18,TGTGCCTGGAGGGACCTTGACAGGGGGGGGTCTGGGGCCAACGTCCTGACTTTC,CAWRDLDRGGSGANVLTF
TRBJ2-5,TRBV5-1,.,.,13,TGCGCCAGCAGCCGTCCCCCGGTGGAGACCCAGTACTTC,CASSRPPVETQYF
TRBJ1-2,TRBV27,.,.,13,TGTGCCAGCAGTTTCGGGGCTAACTATGGCTACACCTTC,CASSFGANYGYTF
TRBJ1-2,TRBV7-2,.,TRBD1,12,TGTGCCAGCAGCTTAAACAGGGGTGGCTACACCTTC,CASSLNRGGYTF
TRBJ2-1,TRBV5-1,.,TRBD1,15,TGCGCCAGCAGCATGACAGGGAGCTCCTACAATGAGCAGTTCTTC,CASSMTGSSYNEQFF
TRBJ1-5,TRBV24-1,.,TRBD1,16,TGTGCCACCAGTTCCTCGGACAGGGCTGCCAATCAGCCCCAGCATTTT,CATSSSDRAANQPQHF
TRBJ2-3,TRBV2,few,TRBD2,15,TGTGCCAGCACCCTCACGACTAGCGGGGAGGATACGCAGTATTTT,CASTLTTSGEDTQYF
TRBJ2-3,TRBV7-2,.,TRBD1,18,TGTGCCAGCAGCCCTAGTCCCCGGACAGGAGGCTTTAAGGATACGCAGTATTTT,CASSPSPRTGGFKDTQYF